This T cell receptor beta chain stems from a study of siplizumab effects on memory and regulatory T cells. CDR1 and CDR2 from the germline V gene are GTSNPN and SVGIG (reference sequence). There are 10 residues in the CDR3. Trimming removed 6 bases at V and 12 bases at J, with 12 bases between. In regard to this clone: Its antigen remains unknown.

Study-wide findings and caveats: Among alloreactive clones, only a minor fraction mapped to unstimulated subsets. The mean Treg-derived percentage of mappable alloreactive CD4+ clones was 65% to 75% with siplizumab compared with less than 35% in controls.

Sequenced by immunoSEQ multiplex PCR; TCRdb stores in-frame clones only, minus some. In the table there are fewer than 100,000 clones, 94% of which are singletons. Material for sequencing was non-Treg CD4+ T cells sorted from blood. This sequence was found in a human donor in good health. J is TRBJ2-1 and V is TRBV30; no clear D gene. This CDR3 is CACLAIGQFF. The CDR3 nucleotides are TGTGCCTGTCTCGCCATAGGGCAGTTCTTC.